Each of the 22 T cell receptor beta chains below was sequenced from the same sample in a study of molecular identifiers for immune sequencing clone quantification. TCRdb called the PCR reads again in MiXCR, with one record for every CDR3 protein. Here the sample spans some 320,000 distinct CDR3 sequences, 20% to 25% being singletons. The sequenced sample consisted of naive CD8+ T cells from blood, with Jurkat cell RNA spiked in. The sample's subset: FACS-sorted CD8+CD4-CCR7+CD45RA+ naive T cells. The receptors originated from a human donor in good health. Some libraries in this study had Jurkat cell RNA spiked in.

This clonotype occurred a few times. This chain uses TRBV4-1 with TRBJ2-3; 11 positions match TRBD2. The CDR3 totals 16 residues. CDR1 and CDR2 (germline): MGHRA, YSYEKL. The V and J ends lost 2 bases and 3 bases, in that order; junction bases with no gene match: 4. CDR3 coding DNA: TGCGCCAGCAGCCAACTAGCGGGGGGAGGGACAGATACGCAGTATTTT. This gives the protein CASSQLAGGGTDTQYF.

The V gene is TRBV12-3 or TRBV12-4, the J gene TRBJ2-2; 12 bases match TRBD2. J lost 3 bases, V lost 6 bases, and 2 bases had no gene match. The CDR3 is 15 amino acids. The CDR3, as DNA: TGTGCCAGCAGAGGACTAGCGGGATACACCGGGGAGCTGTTTTTT. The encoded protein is CASRGLAGYTGELFF.

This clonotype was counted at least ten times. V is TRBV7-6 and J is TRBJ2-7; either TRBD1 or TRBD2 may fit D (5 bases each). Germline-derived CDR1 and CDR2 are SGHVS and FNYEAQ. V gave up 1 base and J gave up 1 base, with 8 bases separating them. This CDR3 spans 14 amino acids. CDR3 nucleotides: TGTGCCAGCAGCTTAGGAGAGGGGTCCTACGAGCAGTACTTC. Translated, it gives CASSLGEGSYEQYF. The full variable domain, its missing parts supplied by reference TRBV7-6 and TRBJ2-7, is GAGVSQSPRYKVTKRGQDVALRCDPISGHVSLYWYRQALGQGPEFLTYFNYEAQQDKSGLPNDRFSAERPEGSISTLTIQRTEQRDSAMYRCASSLGEGSYEQYFGPGTRLTVT.

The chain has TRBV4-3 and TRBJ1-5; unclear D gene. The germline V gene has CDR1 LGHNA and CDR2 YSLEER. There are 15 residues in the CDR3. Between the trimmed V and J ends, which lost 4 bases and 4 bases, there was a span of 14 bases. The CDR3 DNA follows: TGCGCCAGCAGCCCAAGTGATCAGAGTAATCAGCCCCAGCATTTT. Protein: CASSPSDQSNQPQHF.

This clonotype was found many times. The DNA of the CDR3 is TGTGCCAGCAGCCAGGAGGCCTACGAGCAGTACTTC. Protein sequence: CASSQEAYEQYF. The gene calls are TRBV14 and TRBJ2-7; possibly TRBD2 for D (5 bases). CDR3 length equals 12 residues. Germline V lookup: CDR1 SGHDN, CDR2 FVKESK. V was trimmed by 3 bases and J by 2 bases, leaving 5 bases between them.

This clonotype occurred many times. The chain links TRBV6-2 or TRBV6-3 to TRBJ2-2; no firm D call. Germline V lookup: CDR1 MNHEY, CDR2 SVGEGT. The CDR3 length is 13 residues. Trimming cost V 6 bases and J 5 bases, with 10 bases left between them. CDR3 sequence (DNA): TGTGCCAGCAGCCTTAATCCGACCGGGGAGCTGTTTTTT. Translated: CASSLNPTGELFF.

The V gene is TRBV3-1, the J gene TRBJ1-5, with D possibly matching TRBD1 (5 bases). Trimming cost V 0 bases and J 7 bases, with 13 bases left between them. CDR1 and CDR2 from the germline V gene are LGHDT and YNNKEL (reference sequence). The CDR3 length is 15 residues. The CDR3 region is CASSQDGGIRQPQHF. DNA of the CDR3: TGTGCCAGCAGCCAAGATGGGGGGATTCGGCAGCCCCAGCATTTT.

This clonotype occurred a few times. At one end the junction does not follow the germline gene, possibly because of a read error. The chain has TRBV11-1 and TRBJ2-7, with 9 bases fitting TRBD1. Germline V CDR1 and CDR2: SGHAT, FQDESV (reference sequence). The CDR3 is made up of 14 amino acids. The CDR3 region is CASSHPDRGYEQHF. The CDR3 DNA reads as TGTGCCAGCAGCCACCCGGACAGGGGCTACGAGCAGCACTTC.

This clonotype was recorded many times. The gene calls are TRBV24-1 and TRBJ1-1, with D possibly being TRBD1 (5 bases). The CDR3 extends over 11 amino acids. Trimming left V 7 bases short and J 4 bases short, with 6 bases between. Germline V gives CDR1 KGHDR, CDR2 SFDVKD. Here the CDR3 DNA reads TGTGCCACCAGCGACAGCACTGAAGCTTTCTTT. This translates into CATSDSTEAFF.

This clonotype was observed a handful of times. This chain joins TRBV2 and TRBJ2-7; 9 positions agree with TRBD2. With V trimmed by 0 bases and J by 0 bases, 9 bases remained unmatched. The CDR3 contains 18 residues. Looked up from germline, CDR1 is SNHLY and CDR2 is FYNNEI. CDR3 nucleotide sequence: TGTGCCAGCAGTGAAGCGCTGGGGACTAGCTTTTACTCCTACGAGCAGTACTTC. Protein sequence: CASSEALGTSFYSYEQYF.

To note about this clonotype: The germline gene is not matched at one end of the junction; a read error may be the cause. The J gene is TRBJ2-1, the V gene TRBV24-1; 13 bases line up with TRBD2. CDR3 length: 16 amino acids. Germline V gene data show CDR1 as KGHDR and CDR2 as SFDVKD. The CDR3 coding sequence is TGTGCCACCAGTGAAACTAGCGGGAGGGCCTACGATGAGCAGTTCTTC. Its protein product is CATSETSGRAYDEQFF.

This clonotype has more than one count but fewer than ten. CDR3 in DNA: TGTGCCTCAAAACCGGGAAACACTGAAGCTTTCTTT. Its translation: CASKPGNTEAFF. The chain uses TRBV10-3 and TRBJ1-1; D is ambiguous. CDR1 is ENHRY, CDR2 SYGVKD, per germline. This CDR3 is 12 amino acids long. Deletions cut 11 bases from V and 2 bases from J, with 12 bases between.

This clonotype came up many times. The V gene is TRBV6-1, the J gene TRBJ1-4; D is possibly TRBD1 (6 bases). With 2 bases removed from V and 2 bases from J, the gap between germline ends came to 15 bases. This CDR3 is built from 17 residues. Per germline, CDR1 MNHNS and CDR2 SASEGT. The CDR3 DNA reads TGTGCCAGCAGTGAAACACCGTCAGGGGTTACTAATGAAAAACTGTTTTTT. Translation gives CASSETPSGVTNEKLFF.

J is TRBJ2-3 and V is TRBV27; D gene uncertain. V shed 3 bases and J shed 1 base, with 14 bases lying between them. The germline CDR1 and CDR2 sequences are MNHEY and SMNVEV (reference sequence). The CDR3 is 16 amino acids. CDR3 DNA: TGTGCCAGCAGTTTGGTGTTGGTCCAGGGCACAGATACGCAGTATTTT. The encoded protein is CASSLVLVQGTDTQYF.

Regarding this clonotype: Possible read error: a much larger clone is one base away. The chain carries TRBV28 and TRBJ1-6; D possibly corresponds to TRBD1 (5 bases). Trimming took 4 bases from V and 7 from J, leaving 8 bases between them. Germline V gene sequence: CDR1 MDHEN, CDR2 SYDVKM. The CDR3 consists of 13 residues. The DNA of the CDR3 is TGTGCCAGCAGTTACAGGAAGAATTCACCCCTCCACTTT. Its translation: CASSYRKNSPLHF.

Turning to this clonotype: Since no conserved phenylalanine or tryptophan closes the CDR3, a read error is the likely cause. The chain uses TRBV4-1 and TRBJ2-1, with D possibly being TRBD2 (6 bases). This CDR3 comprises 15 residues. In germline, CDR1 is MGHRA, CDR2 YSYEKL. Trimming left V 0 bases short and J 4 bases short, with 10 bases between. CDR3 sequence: CASSQDLAGYNEQFS. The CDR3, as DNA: TGCGCCAGCAGCCAAGATCTGGCGGGATACAATGAGCAGTTCTCC.

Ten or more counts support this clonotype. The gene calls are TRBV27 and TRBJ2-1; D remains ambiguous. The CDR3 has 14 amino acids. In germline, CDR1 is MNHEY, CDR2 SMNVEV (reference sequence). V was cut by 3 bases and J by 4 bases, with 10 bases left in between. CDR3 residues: CASSLDQPYNEQFF. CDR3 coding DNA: TGTGCCAGCAGTTTGGACCAACCGTACAATGAGCAGTTCTTC.

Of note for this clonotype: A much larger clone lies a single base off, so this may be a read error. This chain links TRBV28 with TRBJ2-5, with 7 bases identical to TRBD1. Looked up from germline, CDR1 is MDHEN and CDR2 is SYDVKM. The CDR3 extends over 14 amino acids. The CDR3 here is CASSFRDSQEAQYF. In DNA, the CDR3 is TGTGCCAGCAGTTTCCGGGACAGTCAAGAGGCCCAGTACTTC. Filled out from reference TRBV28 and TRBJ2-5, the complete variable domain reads DVKVTQSSRYLVKRTGEKVFLECVQDMDHENMFWYRQDPGLGLRLIYFSYDVKMKEKGDIPEGYSVSREKKERFSLILESASTNQTSMYLCASSFRDSQEAQYFGPGTRLLVL.

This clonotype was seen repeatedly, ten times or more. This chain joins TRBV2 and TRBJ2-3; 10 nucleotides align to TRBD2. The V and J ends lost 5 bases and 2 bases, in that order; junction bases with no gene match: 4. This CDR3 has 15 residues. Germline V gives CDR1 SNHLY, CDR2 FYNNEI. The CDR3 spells CASSIGLADTDTQYF. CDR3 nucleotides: TGTGCCAGCAGTATCGGACTAGCGGACACAGATACGCAGTATTTT.

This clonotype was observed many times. The CDR3: CASTRGARETQYF. CDR3 sequence (DNA): TGTGCCAGCACCAGGGGCGCCCGAGAGACCCAGTACTTC. The chain couples TRBV2 to TRBJ2-5; TRBD1 might be the D (6 bases). Germline CDR1 reads SNHLY; CDR2 reads FYNNEI. Trimming took off 7 bases at V and 4 bases at J, with 13 bases between the two ends. The CDR3 consists of 13 residues. Full variable domain (missing parts from reference TRBV2 and TRBJ2-5): EPEVTQTPSHQVTQMGQEVILRCVPISNHLYFYWYRQILGQKVEFLVSFYNNEISEKSEIFDDQFSVERPDGSNFTLKIRSTKLEDSAMYFCASTRGARETQYFGPGTRLLVL.

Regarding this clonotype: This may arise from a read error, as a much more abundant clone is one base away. CDR3 loop: CASIEESKNIQYF. The CDR3 DNA is TGTGCCAGCATCGAGGAGTCCAAAAACATTCAGTACTTC. The chain couples TRBV6-1 to TRBJ2-4; D unresolved. Germline CDR1 reads MNHNS; CDR2 reads SASEGT. V lost 7 bases and J 2 bases, leaving 9 bases between the germline ends. This CDR3 region has 13 residues.

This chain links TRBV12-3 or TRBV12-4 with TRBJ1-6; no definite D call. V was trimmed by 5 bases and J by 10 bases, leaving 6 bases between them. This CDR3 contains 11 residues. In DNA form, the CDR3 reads TGTGCCAGCAGTCCTGGGTCACCCCTCCACTTT. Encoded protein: CASSPGSPLHF.